A single sample gave rise to the 23 T cell receptor beta chains below, sequenced in a study of regulatory T cells in long-lasting Graves disease. CDR3 regions were amplified by Arm-PCR using iRepertoire HTBI primers to build TCR beta libraries. Each CDR3 protein is one row after TCRdb ran MiXCR on the multiplex PCR reads. The sample lists about 470,000 distinct CDR3 sequences, around 20% occurring once. Time point specified: persistent/refractory GD, antithyroid drugs over 5 years with positive TRAb. The TCR library was made from RNA that had been extracted from PBMCs in TRIzol. Sample: peripheral blood mononuclear cells (PBMCs), taken when the disease was refractory, from a patient treated with antithyroid drugs. The receptors shown here come from a female donor with Graves disease.

This clonotype was seen a handful of times. This chain links TRBV9 with TRBJ1-4, with a tentative D call TRBD1 (6 bases). This CDR3 contains 16 residues. Germline lookup yields CDR1 SGDLS and CDR2 YYNGEE. V was pared by 0 bases and J by 2 bases, with 11 bases between. Here the CDR3 DNA reads TGTGCCAGCAGCGTAGGAGGGAGGGGGACTAATGAAAAACTGTTTTTT. Translating gives CASSVGGRGTNEKLFF.

This clonotype was seen a handful of times. The gene calls are TRBV4-2 and TRBJ1-4; 9 bases align to TRBD1. With 1 base clipped from V and 12 bases from J, the junction kept 6 bases outside the gene matches. Germline CDR1 is LGHNA and CDR2 is YNFKEQ. The CDR3 contains 14 residues. The DNA of the CDR3 is TGTGCCAGCAGCCAAGGGACAGGGGAGAGGGAACTGTTTTTT. Amino acids: CASSQGTGERELFF.

This clonotype has at least ten counts. The CDR3 DNA reads as TGTGCCAGCAAGTACACCTCCAATCAGCCCCAGCATTTT. It encodes CASKYTSNQPQHF. The V gene is TRBV2, the J gene TRBJ1-5; D is unclear. The V gene lost 7 bases and the J gene lost 3 bases, with 10 bases spanning the gap. The CDR3 has 13 residues. From germline, CDR1 is SNHLY and CDR2 FYNNEI.

This clonotype turned up a few times. This chain connects TRBV7-2 to TRBJ1-1; D might be TRBD1 (5 bases). Germline CDR1 and CDR2: SGHTA and FQGNSA. CDR3 length equals 15 residues. Between the trimmed V and J ends, which lost 7 bases and 1 base, there was a span of 16 bases. CDR3 bases: TGTGCCAGCACCCCCTGGGGGGGAGGGAACACTGAAGCTTTCTTT. This codes for CASTPWGGGNTEAFF.

The sample holds a few counts of this clonotype. The chain joins TRBV6-1 to TRBJ1-3; D gene uncertain. The CDR3 consists of 13 residues. The germline V gene encodes CDR1 MNHNS and CDR2 SASEGT. V gave up 8 bases and J gave up 0 bases, with 8 bases separating them. This CDR3 reads CASRMSSGNTIYF. DNA of the CDR3: TGTGCCAGCCGGATGAGCTCTGGAAACACCATATATTTT.

J is TRBJ2-7 and V is TRBV20-1; D possibly uses TRBD1 or TRBD2 (6 bases each). The CDR3 consists of 13 residues. The germline V gene encodes CDR1 DFQATT and CDR2 SNEGSKA (reference sequence). Trimming shortened V by 4 bases and J by 7 bases, and 17 bases separated the two germline ends. The CDR3 here is CSATYRGVWEQYF. The CDR3 DNA is TGCAGTGCTACATATAGGGGGGTGTGGGAGCAGTACTTC.

This clonotype was picked up many times. The chain couples TRBV2 to TRBJ2-7; a weak D match, TRBD1 (6 bases). Looked up from germline, CDR1 is SNHLY and CDR2 is FYNNEI. V was pared by 6 bases and J by 2 bases, with 8 bases between. This CDR3 has 12 amino acids. This CDR3 reads CASRDSPYEQYF. CDR3 in DNA: TGTGCCAGCAGGGACAGTCCCTACGAGCAGTACTTC.

This clonotype was counted many times. The chain combines TRBV5-1 with TRBJ2-7; D uncertain. The CDR3 is 18 amino acids. V dropped 4 bases and J dropped 6 bases, with 29 bases sitting between them. Germline V gives CDR1 SGHRS, CDR2 YFSETQ. The CDR3 DNA reads TGCGCCAGCAGCGAGGATGAACCTCGACGCATGGGGATGTGCGAGCAGTACTTC. Amino acids: CASSEDEPRRMGMCEQYF.

The chain's CDR3 is CASSLIGRGSDGYTF. In DNA, the CDR3 is TGTGCCAGCAGTTTAATCGGCAGGGGGTCTGATGGCTACACCTTC. The V call is TRBV27, the J call TRBJ1-2; 7 bases align to TRBD1. Germline-derived CDR1 and CDR2 are MNHEY and SMNVEV (reference sequence). There are 15 residues in the CDR3. The junction had 9 bases not matched to a gene; V was cut back by 2 bases and J by 6 bases.

This clonotype has only a few counts. The gene calls are TRBV7-2 and TRBJ1-5; D remains unclear. The germline gives CDR1 SGHTA, CDR2 FQGNSA. The CDR3 loop spans 13 amino acids. The V and J ends lost 3 bases and 5 bases respectively, with 8 bases between them. As DNA, the CDR3 is TGTGCCAGCAGCTTCTTCGCGGATCAGCCCCAGCATTTT. This encodes CASSFFADQPQHF.

This clonotype came up many times. V usage is TRBV12-3 or TRBV12-4 and J usage is TRBJ1-4; 8 bases are a match to TRBD1. The CDR3 spans 16 residues. V dropped 6 bases and J dropped 2; count of bases not matched to a gene: 8. CDR3: CASRFGDRGTNEKLFF. Written as DNA, the CDR3 is TGTGCCAGCAGATTCGGAGACAGGGGCACTAATGAAAAACTGTTTTTT.

This clonotype has a count of ten or more. The chain employs TRBV28 and TRBJ2-7; 7 bases map to TRBD2. The J segment lost 0 bases and the V segment lost 10 bases, leaving 9 bases of the junction unmatched. Germline lookup yields CDR1 MDHEN and CDR2 SYDVKM. The CDR3 is 14 amino acids. CDR3 protein: CATDSSGVSYEQYF. The CDR3 DNA reads TGTGCCACCGACTCTAGCGGAGTCTCCTACGAGCAGTACTTC.

The chain links TRBV5-6 to TRBJ1-2; D unclear. The CDR3 spans 16 residues. CDR1 is SGHDT, CDR2 YYEEEE, per germline. V dropped 2 bases and J dropped 8 bases, with 22 bases sitting between them. CDR3 DNA: TGTGCCAGCAGCTTTGTGATAGGTGTATCCCATCAAGGCTACACCTTC. Its protein product is CASSFVIGVSHQGYTF.

The table lists this clonotype with a few counts. The V call is TRBV3-1, the J call TRBJ1-1; D is ambiguous. Looked up from germline, CDR1 is LGHDT and CDR2 is YNNKEL (reference sequence). The CDR3 contains 13 residues. Trimming shortened V by 4 bases and J by 6 bases, and 12 bases separated the two germline ends. CDR3 region: CASSLLAAPEAFF. CDR3 bases: TGTGCCAGCAGCCTCCTAGCGGCTCCTGAAGCTTTCTTT. Variable domain in full (rest from reference TRBV3-1 and TRBJ1-1): DTAVSQTPKYLVTQMGNDKSIKCEQNLGHDTMYWYKQDSKKFLKIMFSYNNKELIINETVPNRFSPKSPDKAHLNLHINSLELGDSAVYFCASSLLAAPEAFFGQGTRLTVV.

This clonotype has at least ten counts. The rearrangement links TRBV13 to TRBJ2-7; weak D call: TRBD1 (6 bases). Germline CDR1 reads PRHDT; CDR2 reads FYEKMQ (reference sequence). The V end was cut by 0 bases, the J end by 5 bases, with 17 bases between. The CDR3 covers 16 residues. The CDR3 sequence is CASSLGPGPRGNEQYF. In DNA form, the CDR3 reads TGTGCCAGCAGCTTAGGCCCGGGACCAAGGGGGAACGAGCAGTACTTC.

The chain couples TRBV7-9 to TRBJ1-6; D possibly corresponds to TRBD1 (5 bases). V was clipped by 4 bases and J by 10 bases, with 11 bases between them. This CDR3 is built from 13 residues. Germline-derived CDR1 and CDR2 are SEHNR and FQNEAQ (reference sequence). The CDR3 loop reads CASSWGGESPLHF. CDR3 nucleotide sequence: TGTGCCAGCAGCTGGGGGGGGGAATCACCCCTCCACTTT.

This clonotype was seen ten or more times. The CDR3 is CASSLLEANTGELFF. In DNA, the CDR3 is TGTGCCAGCAGTTTGCTCGAGGCGAACACCGGGGAGCTGTTTTTT. This chain links TRBV27 with TRBJ2-2; D gene unclear. The length of the CDR3 is 15 residues. V shed 3 bases and J shed 0 bases, with 8 bases lying between them. Germline V gives CDR1 MNHEY, CDR2 SMNVEV (reference sequence).

This chain uses TRBV30 with TRBJ2-4; TRBD1 or TRBD2 may be the D gene (5 bases each). V lost 4 bases and J 7 bases, leaving 29 bases between the germline ends. The germline gives CDR1 GTSNPN, CDR2 SVGIG (reference sequence). CDR3 length: 18 amino acids. DNA for the CDR3: TGTGCCTGGACGGGGAGACAGTGGAGCGACCCGAAAATGAACATTCAGTACTTC. This gives the protein CAWTGRQWSDPKMNIQYF.

In this sample, this clonotype turned up many times. This rearrangement joins TRBV12-3 or TRBV12-4 to TRBJ2-5; 8 bases map to TRBD1. The V and J ends lost 5 bases and 1 base, in that order; junction bases with no gene match: 3. The CDR3 has 14 residues. The CDR3 spells CASSAQGAQETQYF. CDR3 nucleotide sequence: TGTGCCAGCAGTGCCCAGGGGGCCCAAGAGACCCAGTACTTC.

Details on this clonotype: Just one base apart from a much larger clone, this may be a read error. CDR3 loop: CASSSGQFGRGYEQYF. The CDR3 bases are TGCGCCAGCAGTTCCGGACAGTTCGGTCGTGGCTACGAGCAGTACTTC. The gene calls are TRBV5-1 and TRBJ2-7, with a possible D match to TRBD1 (6 bases). In germline, CDR1 is SGHRS, CDR2 YFSETQ. Trimming took off 5 bases at V and 3 bases at J, with 21 bases between the two ends. CDR3 length equals 16 residues.

The chain combines TRBV10-3 with TRBJ1-2; D is possibly TRBD1 (5 bases). The CDR3 has 14 residues. Trimming left V 6 bases short and J 0 bases short, with 11 bases between. Germline loops: CDR1 ENHRY, CDR2 SYGVKD. CDR3 sequence (DNA): TGTGCCATCAGCGCCGGGGCCTCTAACTATGGCTACACCTTC. As protein: CAISAGASNYGYTF.

As for this clonotype: Being one base from a much bigger clone, this may be a read error. This sequence joins TRBV28 and TRBJ1-2, with 8 bases matching TRBD1. Trimming cost V 6 bases and J 3 bases; bases outside gene matches: 3. Germline V gives CDR1 MDHEN, CDR2 SYDVKM. The CDR3 sequence is 13 residues long. The CDR3, as DNA: TGTGCCAGCAGCACGACAGGGGACTATGGCTACACCTTC. It is translated as CASSTTGDYGYTF.

This clonotype was observed many times. This rearrangement joins TRBV27 to TRBJ2-7, with D maybe TRBD2 (6 bases). This CDR3 region has 13 residues. Germline CDR1 is MNHEY and CDR2 is SMNVEV (reference sequence). V was cut by 5 bases and J by 13 bases, with 21 bases left in between. The CDR3 loop is CASSPPDYRVLYF. In DNA form, the CDR3 reads TGTGCCAGCAGTCCACCGGACTATCGGGTATTATACTTC.